This record covers a single TCR beta chain. Its specificity is unknown. Separation from the roughly 700-subject first cohort characterized the approximately 120-subject validation cohort, to which the donors belonged. This specimen belongs to a study of cytomegalovirus exposure and HLA in healthy donors. The junction had 3 bases not matched to a gene; V was cut back by 5 bases and J by 6 bases. The CDR3 has 12 residues. Germline V CDR1 and CDR2: MDHEN, SYDVKM. Clones were sequenced by immunoSEQ multiplex PCR, and TCRdb holds only the in-frame ones, with some missing. The repertoire holds some 100,000 clones, with approximately 86% as singletons. General study points: Rarity characterized most TCR sequences, yet some public TCRs appeared in many donors. In vitro experiments confirmed that a few CMV-associated chains were specific for CMV antigens.

The clonotype was recovered from a young man in good health and CMV-seropositive. Source material: PBMCs. This sequence joins TRBV28 and TRBJ2-7; 8 bases align to TRBD1. This chain's CDR3 is CASSQDRGEQYF. The DNA of the CDR3 is TGTGCCAGCAGTCAAGACAGGGGCGAGCAGTACTTC.